The sample holds one count of the clone carrying this T cell receptor beta chain. Libraries were prepared by immunoSEQ multiplex PCR; TCRdb keeps only in-frame clonotypes and omits some of them. This table has about 80,000 clones, roughly 94% appearing once. CDR3 size: 13 residues. The germline CDR1 and CDR2 sequences are MDHEN and SYDVKM. Trimming took off 7 bases at V and 0 bases at J, with 9 bases between the two ends. The data stem from a study of technical replicates of blood from a few donors. The genes are TRBV28 and TRBJ1-2; possibly TRBD1 for D (5 bases). The source is a human donor in good health. The sequenced sample consisted of T cells isolated from PBMCs. The CDR3 spells CASMDTTNYGYTF. For the CDR3, the DNA is TGTGCCAGCATGGACACCACTAACTATGGCTACACCTTC.